Listed below are T cell receptor beta chains from one sample, sequenced in a study of patients and donors after allogeneic stem cell transplantation. TCRdb passed the RT-PCR reads through MiXCR, listing each CDR3 protein once. The data show under 170,000 distinct CDR3 sequences, 30% to 45% seen once. The specimen was blood, either unsorted or a sorted T cell fraction (not recorded which). The receptors originated from a human donor who was either an allogeneic HSCT recipient or a stem cell or donor lymphocyte infusion donor (not recorded which). It is not recorded whose cells these are; they may come from a transplant donor. Both conserved end residues are part of each CDR3. Each record gives: clone size, J gene, D gene, V gene, CDR3 DNA, CDR3 protein. A D gene is named only where the DNA matches it firmly. Some rows have no size entry. The others give once, few or many, or a class for an expanded clone.

>-|TRBJ1-6|-|TRBV6-1
TGTGCCAGCAGTGAAGCGTTCGGACAGTTCTCACCCCTCCACTTT
CASSEAFGQFSPLHF
>many|TRBJ1-4|TRBD1|TRBV12-3/TRBV12-4
TGTGCCAGCGAGGGACAGGGGGTAGAAAAACTGTTTTTT
CASEGQGVEKLFF
>few|TRBJ1-3|-|TRBV10-3
TGTGCCATCAGTGACGGGGACCTCTCTGGAAACACCATATATTTT
CAISDGDLSGNTIYF
>-|TRBJ2-1|-|TRBV10-3
TGTGCCATCAGTGATTTTGCCGATGAGCAGTTCTTC
CAISDFADEQFF
>few|TRBJ1-1|-|TRBV28
TGTGCCAGCAGCTCCCCGGTGGGAGGGAACACTGAAGCTTTCTTT
CASSSPVGGNTEAFF
>-|TRBJ2-1|-|TRBV15
TGTGCCACCAGACGCGTCTCCTACAATGAGCAGTTCTTC
CATRRVSYNEQFF
>-|TRBJ1-1|-|TRBV12-3/TRBV12-4
TGTGCCAGCAGTTTAAGGGGGGCGGGGACCACTGAAGCTTTCTTT
CASSLRGAGTTEAFF
>-|TRBJ2-3|-|TRBV5-1
TGCGCCAGCAGCTTGGTGTCAGCGACCTTTAGCACAGATACGCAGTATTTT
CASSLVSATFSTDTQYF
>-|TRBJ1-2|-|TRBV7-2
TGTGCCAGCAGCTTAGACCCCAAGTTAAGCTACACCTTC
CASSLDPKLSYTF
>-|TRBJ2-7|-|TRBV9
TGTGCCAGCAGCCCCGGGACGGTAGGCGAGCAGTACTTC
CASSPGTVGEQYF
>-|TRBJ1-1|-|TRBV4-3
TGCGCCAGCAGCCAAGAACTCCGGGCTGAAGCTTTCTTT
CASSQELRAEAFF
>-|TRBJ1-2|TRBD1|TRBV29-1
TGCAGCGTTGAAGGCGGGGACAGATATGGCTACACCTTC
CSVEGGDRYGYTF
>few|TRBJ1-6|-|TRBV7-2
TGTGCCAGCAGCCATCGGGGATTTCGGGCATATTCACCCCTCCACTTT
CASSHRGFRAYSPLHF
>-|TRBJ2-2|TRBD2|TRBV2
TGTGCCAGCAGTTACGCGACTAGCGGGATAACCGGGGAGCTGTTTTTT
CASSYATSGITGELFF
>few|TRBJ2-2|-|TRBV24-1
TGTGCCACACAGGGGAACACCGGGGAGCTGTTTTTT
CATQGNTGELFF
>few|TRBJ2-3|-|TRBV7-9
TGTGCCAGCAGCTTGACAGACACAGATACGCAGTATTTT
CASSLTDTDTQYF
>-|TRBJ1-2|-|TRBV10-3
TGTGCCATCGGAGCGAGTAACTATGGCTACACCTTC
CAIGASNYGYTF
>-|TRBJ1-1|TRBD1|TRBV7-6
TGTGCCAGCAGCTTAGGAGGGGGACAGGGGGCAAACACTGAAGCTTTCTTT
CASSLGGGQGANTEAFF
>few|TRBJ2-5|-|TRBV28
TGTGCCAGCAGTACCGGGGAGACCCAGTACTTC
CASSTGETQYF
>-|TRBJ1-4|-|TRBV5-5
TGTGCCAGCAGCTGGGCGGAGGGACCTAATGAAAAACTGTTTTTT
CASSWAEGPNEKLFF
>few|TRBJ1-5|TRBD1|TRBV27
TGTGCCAGCAGACCTACAGGGGGAAGCAATCAGCCCCAGCATTTT
CASRPTGGSNQPQHF
>few|TRBJ2-2|-|TRBV4-1
TGCGCCAGCAGCCAAGATAGATTCGGGGCTTCTAGGACCGGGGAGCTGTTTTTT
CASSQDRFGASRTGELFF
>few|TRBJ1-1|-|TRBV5-4
TGTGCCAGCAGCGCCTCAGGGTTTTCGAACACTGAAGCTTTCTTT
CASSASGFSNTEAFF
>few|TRBJ2-2|-|TRBV9
TGTGCCAGCAGCCCCAGGGTCCCCGGGGAGCTGTTTTTT
CASSPRVPGELFF